One and the same sample provided the 27 T cell receptor beta chains below, sequenced in a study of T cell responses to AZD1222 COVID-19 vaccine. TCRdb keeps only in-frame clones here, not all; method: immunoSEQ multiplex PCR. Here the sample spans some 140,000 clones, 80% to 95% being singletons. This sample comprised peripheral blood, obtained 28 days after the second AZD1222 dose. The receptors come from an adult who received the AZD1222 COVID-19 vaccine.

The chain links TRBV5-1 to TRBJ1-4; possible D gene TRBD1, 6 bases. Germline CDR1 SGHRS, CDR2 YFSETQ. The germline V and J ends were trimmed by 2 bases and 0 bases, with 20 bases remaining between them. The CDR3 has 19 amino acids. Here the CDR3 reads CASSFWGQGSSATNEKLFF. CDR3 coding DNA: TGCGCCAGCAGCTTCTGGGGTCAGGGGAGTTCTGCAACTAATGAAAAACTGTTTTTT.

The rearrangement joins TRBV6-5 to TRBJ1-5; TRBD1 agrees at 7 bases. Germline V gene data show CDR1 as MNHEY and CDR2 as SVGAGI. J lost 6 bases, V lost 5 bases, and 4 bases had no gene match. The length of the CDR3 is 13 residues. CDR3 coding DNA: TGTGCCAGCAGTCAACAGGGGTCTCAGCCCCAGCATTTT. Residues: CASSQQGSQPQHF.

The chain is built from TRBV5-4 and TRBJ2-1; D might be TRBD2 (5 bases). CDR3 length: 12 amino acids. Looked up from germline, CDR1 is SGHNT and CDR2 is YYREEE (reference sequence). V lost 0 bases, J lost 10 bases, and 8 bases lay in between. CDR3 nucleotides: TGTGCCAGCAGCTTGGCGAGGGAAGAGCAGTTCTTC. Protein: CASSLAREEQFF.

The chain carries TRBV6-5 and TRBJ1-5, with D possibly being TRBD1 (5 bases). The germline CDR1 and CDR2 sequences are MNHEY and SVGAGI. Trimming shortened V by 6 bases and J by 5 bases, and 14 bases separated the two germline ends. The CDR3 has 14 amino acids. The CDR3 sequence is CASSPPAGHQPQHF. The CDR3 DNA follows: TGTGCCAGCAGCCCCCCCGCAGGGCATCAGCCCCAGCATTTT.

The chain employs TRBV19 and TRBJ2-7; TRBD1 agrees at 7 bases. The CDR3 consists of 15 residues. With 5 bases clipped from V and 3 bases from J, the junction kept 10 bases outside the gene matches. Germline-derived CDR1 and CDR2 are LNHDA and SQIVND (reference sequence). CDR3 bases: TGTGCCAGTAGTTTCGCCGGGACAGACAACTACGAGCAGTACTTC. It translates to CASSFAGTDNYEQYF.

The V gene is TRBV19, the J gene TRBJ1-4; D is perhaps TRBD1 (5 bases). This CDR3 comprises 14 residues. V was trimmed by 3 bases and J by 6 bases, leaving 11 bases between them. Looked up from germline, CDR1 is LNHDA and CDR2 is SQIVND (reference sequence). CDR3 nucleotides: TGTGCCAGTAGTATCTTGGGCAGGGATGAAAAACTGTTTTTT. Protein: CASSILGRDEKLFF.

The chain carries TRBV5-1 and TRBJ2-6; D unresolved. The ends were cut back, 0 bases at V and 0 bases at J, with 1 base in the middle. This CDR3 has 14 residues. The germline V gene encodes CDR1 SGHRS and CDR2 YFSETQ. The CDR3 here is CASSLGSGANVLTF. The CDR3 DNA sequence: TGCGCCAGCAGCTTGGGCTCTGGGGCCAACGTCCTGACTTTC.

This chain uses TRBV19 with TRBJ1-3; no clear D gene. The length of the CDR3 is 13 residues. CDR1 LNHDA and CDR2 SQIVND come from the germline V gene (reference sequence). V gave up 8 bases and J gave up 1 base, with 9 bases separating them. CDR3 loop: CASRQASGNTIYF. The CDR3 DNA sequence: TGTGCCAGTCGGCAGGCTTCTGGAAACACCATATATTTT.

In the case of this clone: Other nucleotide sequences in the sample specify the same CDR3. The chain joins TRBV19 to TRBJ1-1; D remains unclear. The length of the CDR3 is 14 residues. In germline, CDR1 is LNHDA, CDR2 SQIVND (reference sequence). V lost 1 base and J lost 7, with 13 bases in between. CDR3 loop: CASSIGSGPGEAFF. The CDR3, as DNA: TGTGCCAGTAGTATAGGTTCGGGCCCCGGTGAAGCTTTCTTT.

The chain couples TRBV29-1 to TRBJ1-2; D not resolved. V lost 5 bases, J lost 1 base, and 5 bases lay in between. The CDR3 length is 11 residues. Germline assignment: CDR1 SQVTM and CDR2 ANQGSEA. CDR3 DNA: TGCAGCGTTACACATAACTATGGCTACACCTTC. Translating it yields CSVTHNYGYTF.

The chain recombines TRBV19 with TRBJ1-4; D is ambiguous. Trimming took off 4 bases at V and 7 bases at J, with 22 bases between the two ends. Germline V lookup: CDR1 LNHDA, CDR2 SQIVND (reference sequence). This CDR3 region has 17 residues. The CDR3 sequence is CASSRGAGQEVLEKLFF. CDR3 DNA: TGTGCCAGTAGTAGGGGAGCAGGCCAGGAGGTACTTGAAAAACTGTTTTTT.

The chain uses TRBV27 and TRBJ1-4; D not certain. V lost 5 bases and J lost 2, with 15 bases in between. The CDR3 sequence is 16 residues long. CDR1 and CDR2 from the germline V gene are MNHEY and SMNVEV (reference sequence). CDR3 residues: CASSAGPASTNEKLFF. CDR3 in DNA: TGTGCCAGCAGTGCCGGGCCCGCCTCCACTAATGAAAAACTGTTTTTT.

The chain recombines TRBV7-9 with TRBJ1-6, with 8 positions matching TRBD1. V lost 5 bases and J lost 7; bases outside the gene matches: 4. This CDR3 is 14 amino acids long. Germline values: CDR1 SEHNR, CDR2 FQNEAQ (reference sequence). This CDR3 is CASSPGQANSPLHF. CDR3 in DNA: TGTGCCAGCAGCCCGGGACAGGCAAATTCACCCCTCCACTTT. Complete variable domain (other parts from reference TRBV7-9 and TRBJ1-6): DTGVSQNPRHKITKRGQNVTFRCDPISEHNRLYWYRQTLGQGPEFLTYFQNEAQLEKSRLLSDRFSAERPKGSFSTLEIQRTEQGDSAMYLCASSPGQANSPLHFGNGTRLTVT.

This clone has a handful of counts. The junction departs from the called germline gene at one end, perhaps through a read error. The chain has TRBV4-1 and TRBJ2-6, with 9 bases identical to TRBD1. This CDR3 region has 17 residues. In germline, CDR1 is MGHRA, CDR2 YSYEKL. Here the CDR3 DNA reads TGCGCCAGCAGCCAATCGGGAAGGGACAGGGAGTGTCTAAACGGGGCTTTC. This codes for CASSQSGRDRECLNGAF.

This chain joins TRBV11-2 and TRBJ2-2; 13 bases map to TRBD2. V lost 4 bases to trimming and J lost 3 bases; unmatched junction nucleotides: 8. The CDR3 contains 18 residues. Germline V gene data show CDR1 as SGHAT and CDR2 as FQNNGV. CDR3 in DNA: TGTGCCAGCAGCTCAAGGATTACTAGCGGGGGGGACACCGGGGAGCTGTTTTTT. It encodes CASSSRITSGGDTGELFF.

This rearrangement joins TRBV7-9 to TRBJ2-6, with TRBD1 matching over 9 bases. This CDR3 has 16 residues. The V and J ends lost 6 bases and 0 bases, in that order; junction bases with no gene match: 3. CDR1 and CDR2 from the germline V gene are SEHNR and FQNEAQ (reference sequence). The CDR3 protein is CASRQGAFSGANVLTF. Written as DNA, the CDR3 is TGTGCCAGCAGACAGGGGGCTTTCTCTGGGGCCAACGTCCTGACTTTC.

The chain has TRBV19 and TRBJ1-6; 7 bases match TRBD1. Germline V gene lookup returns CDR1 LNHDA and CDR2 SQIVND (reference sequence). This CDR3 is built from 17 residues. V gave up 5 bases and J gave up 6 bases; unmatched junction bases: 13. CDR3 DNA sequence: TGTGCCAGTAGTGACCAGGGACAGCTTTCGGTTAATTCACCCCTCCACTTT. Translated: CASSDQGQLSVNSPLHF. The full variable domain, in which reference TRBV19 and TRBJ1-6 provide the parts outside the CDR3, is DGGITQSPKYLFRKEGQNVTLSCEQNLNHDAMYWYRQDPGQGLRLIYYSQIVNDFQKGDIAEGYSVSREKKESFPLTVTSAQKNPTAFYLCASSDQGQLSVNSPLHFGNGTRLTVT.

The chain recombines TRBV14 with TRBJ2-5; D unclear. CDR1 SGHDN and CDR2 FVKESK come from the germline V gene. The CDR3 covers 16 residues. V shed 3 bases and J shed 0 bases, with 14 bases lying between them. CDR3 amino acids: CASSQQMTPYQETQYF. CDR3 DNA: TGTGCCAGCAGCCAGCAAATGACGCCGTACCAAGAGACCCAGTACTTC.

This sequence joins TRBV19 and TRBJ2-1; TRBD2 agrees at 7 bases. Losses at the gene ends were 8 bases for V and 1 base for J; bases not matched to a gene: 5. The CDR3 consists of 14 residues. CDR1 is LNHDA and CDR2 is SQIVND in the germline V gene (reference sequence). The CDR3 nucleotides read TGTGCCAGTTCCAGGGAGGGATCCTACAATGAGCAGTTCTTC. This gives the protein CASSREGSYNEQFF. The full variable domain, completed using reference TRBV19 and TRBJ2-1, is DGGITQSPKYLFRKEGQNVTLSCEQNLNHDAMYWYRQDPGQGLRLIYYSQIVNDFQKGDIAEGYSVSREKKESFPLTVTSAQKNPTAFYLCASSREGSYNEQFFGPGTRLTVL.

V is TRBV5-5 and J is TRBJ1-2; D is ambiguous. This CDR3 is 13 amino acids long. V lost 2 bases, J lost 2 bases, and 7 bases lay in between. CDR1 and CDR2 from the germline V gene are SGHKS and YYEKEE (reference sequence). CDR3 coding DNA: TGTGCCAGCAGCTTTGCCAGGAACTATGGCTACACCTTC. Translating it yields CASSFARNYGYTF.

This clone was seen only once. The V gene is TRBV24-1, the J gene TRBJ2-5, with 9 positions matching TRBD2. The length of the CDR3 is 16 residues. Germline CDR1 and CDR2: KGHDR and SFDVKD. J gave up 0 bases and V 4 bases, and 5 bases lay outside the gene matches. CDR3 in amino acids: CATSDPLAGYQETQYF. CDR3 nucleotide sequence: TGTGCCACCAGTGACCCCCTAGCGGGATACCAAGAGACCCAGTACTTC.

The count of this clone is one. The J gene is TRBJ2-5, the V gene TRBV7-9, with D tentatively TRBD2 (6 bases). This CDR3 has 13 residues. The V end was cut by 3 bases, the J end by 5 bases, with 10 bases between. Germline V CDR1 and CDR2: SEHNR, FQNEAQ (reference sequence). CDR3 residues: CASSLGGSETQYF. The CDR3 bases are TGTGCCAGCAGCTTGGGGGGTTCGGAGACCCAGTACTTC.

Note on this clone: A read error may produce the germline difference seen at one junction end. This rearrangement joins TRBV14 to TRBJ1-2; D may be TRBD1 (6 bases). In germline, CDR1 is SGHDN, CDR2 FVKESK. The CDR3 length is 18 residues. The DNA for the CDR3 is TGTGCCAGCAGCTCACAAATGAAGGGTTCCAGGGGTAACTATGGCTACACCTTT. Translated, it gives CASSSQMKGSRGNYGYTF. The complete variable domain, with remaining parts taken from reference TRBV14 and TRBJ1-2, reads EAGVTQFPSHSVIEKGQTVTLRCDPISGHDNLYWYRRVMGKEIKFLLHFVKESKQDESGMPNNRFLAERTGGTYSTLKVQPAELEDSGVYFCASSSQMKGSRGNYGYTFGSGTRLTVV.

The V call is TRBV7-2, the J call TRBJ2-3; 7 nucleotides match TRBD1. From germline, CDR1 is SGHTA and CDR2 FQGNSA. The length of the CDR3 is 14 residues. The ends lost 6 bases at V and 1 base at J; junction bases unmatched: 4. CDR3 coding DNA: TGTGCCAGCAGACGGCAGGGGGGCACAGATACGCAGTATTTT. It translates to CASRRQGGTDTQYF.

The chain carries TRBV7-9 and TRBJ1-2; weak D call: TRBD1 (5 bases). Trimming removed 3 bases from V and 8 bases from J, with 10 bases in between. The CDR3 covers 12 residues. Germline-derived CDR1 and CDR2 are SEHNR and FQNEAQ (reference sequence). The chain's CDR3 is CASSLTDVGYTF. The CDR3 DNA reads TGTGCCAGCAGCTTGACAGACGTGGGCTACACCTTC.

The gene calls are TRBV6-5 and TRBJ2-7; weak D call: TRBD2 (6 bases). The CDR3 is 11 amino acids. Looked up from germline, CDR1 is MNHEY and CDR2 is SVGAGI. The germline V and J ends were trimmed by 2 bases and 7 bases, with 6 bases remaining between them. The CDR3 region has the DNA TGTGCCAGCAGTTACGGGGGGGAGCAGTACGTC. Protein product: CASSYGGEQYV.

The chain is built from TRBV5-1 and TRBJ1-1; a weak D match, TRBD1 (5 bases). The CDR3 consists of 16 residues. Germline V gene data show CDR1 as SGHRS and CDR2 as YFSETQ. With 4 bases removed from V and 3 bases from J, the gap between germline ends came to 19 bases. CDR3 DNA sequence: TGCGCCAGCAGCCCCCATCGACAGTCCCTGGACACTGAAGCTTTCTTT. Amino acids: CASSPHRQSLDTEAFF.